The entry below gives a single T cell receptor (beta chain) sequence along with its context. The data are from a study of blood T cell repertoires in COVID-19. Study background: The study drew acute and convalescent COVID-19 samples from the United States, Italy and Spain.

Methods used by the authors: Amplification of reference gene primers was used by the study to estimate nucleated cell counts. Profiling relied on immunoSEQ multiplex PCR, and the TCRdb table lists in-frame clones only, not all of them. V and J calls and clone size follow that table, whereas D and trimming were derived from the DNA. This sample has tens of thousands of clones, with over 90% found just once. The germline V gene encodes CDR1 SNHLY and CDR2 FYNNEI. The CDR3 contains 13 residues. V lost 7 bases, J lost 12 bases, and 19 bases lay in between. The sample was peripheral blood. The clonotype was recovered from a human donor in a cohort sampled during active COVID-19. The chain links TRBV2 to TRBJ2-1; D remains ambiguous. CDR3 bases: TGTGCCAGCACCCCTGTCGGAGTAGCAAGGCAGTTCTTC. Amino acids: CASTPVGVARQFF.